This T cell receptor (beta chain) was recovered during a study of cytomegalovirus exposure and HLA in healthy donors. The PCR used 60 Vbeta and 13 Jbeta primers. Method: immunoSEQ multiplex PCR; TCRdb's copy keeps in-frame clones and lacks some. Among 150,000 to 200,000 clones listed, 81% were seen once. CDR1 and CDR2 (germline): SGHRS, YFSETQ. J gave up 5 bases and V 3 bases, and 7 bases lay outside the gene matches. CDR3 length: 15 residues. The chain employs TRBV5-1 and TRBJ2-3, with 9 positions matching TRBD2. This TCR came from a man aged 18 to 30 in good health and CMV-seronegative. Source material: PBMCs. Here the CDR3 reads CASSYFLAGRDTQYF. Here the CDR3 DNA reads TGCGCCAGCAGCTACTTTCTAGCGGGGCGAGATACGCAGTATTTT.